This T cell receptor (beta chain) was documented in a study of T cell changes during pregnancy in multiple sclerosis. The table came from immunoSEQ multiplex PCR; TCRdb's copy has only in-frame clones and leaves some out. The sample comprises 95,000 to 100,000 clones, approximately 91% of which are singletons, and around 3% rests with the top ten. J lost 7 bases, V lost 3 bases, and 5 bases had no gene match. The CDR3 spans 15 residues. Germline V CDR1 and CDR2: SNHLY, FYNNEI. The receptor's source is a female donor with multiple sclerosis, enrolled in a pregnancy study. This rearrangement joins TRBV2 to TRBJ2-1; 11 nucleotides line up with TRBD1. The source material was peripheral blood, sampled in the second trimester of pregnancy. CDR3 amino acids: CASSDWDRGSNEQFF. CDR3 sequence (DNA): TGTGCCAGCAGTGATTGGGACAGGGGGAGTAATGAGCAGTTCTTC.